The T cell receptor (beta chain) described here comes from a study of technical replicates of blood from several donors. Data came from immunoSEQ multiplex PCR; TCRdb stores just in-frame clones and leaves some out. The sample includes around 80,000 clones, 70% to 90% of them seen just once. Germline assignment: CDR1 KGHSH and CDR2 LQKENI. Trimming took 6 bases from V and 4 from J, leaving 10 bases between them. The CDR3 sequence is 13 residues long. Sequenced sample: T cells isolated from PBMCs. The TCR sequence derives from a human donor in good health. The V call is TRBV18, the J call TRBJ1-5; unclear D gene. The CDR3 reads CASSAAGNQPQHF. As DNA, the CDR3 is TGTGCCAGCTCCGCGGCGGGGAATCAGCCCCAGCATTTT.